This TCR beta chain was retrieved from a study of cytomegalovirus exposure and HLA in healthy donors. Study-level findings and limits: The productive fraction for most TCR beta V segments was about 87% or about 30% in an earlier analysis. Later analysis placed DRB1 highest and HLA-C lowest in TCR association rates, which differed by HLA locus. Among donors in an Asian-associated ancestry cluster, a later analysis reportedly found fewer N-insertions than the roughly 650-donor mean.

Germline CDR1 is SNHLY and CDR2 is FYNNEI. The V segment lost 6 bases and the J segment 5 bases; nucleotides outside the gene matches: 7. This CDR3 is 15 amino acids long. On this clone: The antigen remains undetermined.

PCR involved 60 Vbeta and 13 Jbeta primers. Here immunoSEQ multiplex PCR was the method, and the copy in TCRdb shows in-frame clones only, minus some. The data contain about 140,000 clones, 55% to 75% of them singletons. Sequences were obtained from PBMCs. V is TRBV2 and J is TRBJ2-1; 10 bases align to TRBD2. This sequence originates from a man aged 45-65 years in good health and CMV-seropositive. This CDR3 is CASRRSGGANNEQFF. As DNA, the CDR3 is TGTGCCAGCAGACGGAGCGGGGGGGCAAACAATGAGCAGTTCTTC.